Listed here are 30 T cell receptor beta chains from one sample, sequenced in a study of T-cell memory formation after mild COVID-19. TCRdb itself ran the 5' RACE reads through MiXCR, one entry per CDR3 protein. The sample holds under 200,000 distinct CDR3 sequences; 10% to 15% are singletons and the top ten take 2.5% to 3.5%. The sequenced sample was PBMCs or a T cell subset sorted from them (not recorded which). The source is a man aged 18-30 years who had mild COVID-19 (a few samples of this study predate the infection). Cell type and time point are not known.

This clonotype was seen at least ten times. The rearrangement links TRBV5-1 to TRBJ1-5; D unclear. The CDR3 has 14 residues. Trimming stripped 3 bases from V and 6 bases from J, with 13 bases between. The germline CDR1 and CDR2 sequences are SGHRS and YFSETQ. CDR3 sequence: CASSSEGRGQPQHF. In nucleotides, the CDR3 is TGCGCCAGCAGCTCGGAGGGCCGTGGTCAGCCCCAGCATTTT. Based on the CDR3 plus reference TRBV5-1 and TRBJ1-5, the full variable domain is KAGVTQTPRYLIKTRGQQVTLSCSPISGHRSVSWYQQTPGQGLQFLFEYFSETQRNKGNFPGRFSGRQFSNSRSEMNVSTLELGDSALYLCASSSEGRGQPQHFGDGTRLSIL.

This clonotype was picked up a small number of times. CDR3 residues: CASTQISGRPDADTQYF. The CDR3 bases are TGTGCCAGCACCCAGATTTCGGGACGCCCAGACGCAGATACGCAGTATTTT. The chain uses TRBV7-2 and TRBJ2-3; perhaps D is TRBD1 or TRBD2 (5 bases each). With 7 bases removed from V and 4 bases from J, the gap between germline ends came to 24 bases. The CDR3 runs to 17 residues. CDR1 SGHTA and CDR2 FQGNSA come from the germline V gene.

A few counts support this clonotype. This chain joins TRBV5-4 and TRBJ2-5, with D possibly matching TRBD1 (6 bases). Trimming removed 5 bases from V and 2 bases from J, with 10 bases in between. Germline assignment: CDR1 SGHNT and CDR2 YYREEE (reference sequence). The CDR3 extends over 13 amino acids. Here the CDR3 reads CASRPDSQETQYF. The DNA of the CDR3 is TGTGCCAGCAGGCCGGACAGTCAAGAGACCCAGTACTTC.

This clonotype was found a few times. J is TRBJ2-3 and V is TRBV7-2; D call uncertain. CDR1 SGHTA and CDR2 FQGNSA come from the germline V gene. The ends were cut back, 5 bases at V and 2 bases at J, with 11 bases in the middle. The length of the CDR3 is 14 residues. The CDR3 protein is CASSAHGHTDTQYF. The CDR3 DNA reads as TGTGCCAGCAGCGCCCATGGCCACACAGATACGCAGTATTTT.

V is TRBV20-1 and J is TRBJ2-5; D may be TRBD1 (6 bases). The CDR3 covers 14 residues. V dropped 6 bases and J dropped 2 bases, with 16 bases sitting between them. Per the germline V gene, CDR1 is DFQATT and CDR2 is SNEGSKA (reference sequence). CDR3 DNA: TGCAGTGCGACCGGGACATTGCGGCAAGAGACCCAGTACTTC. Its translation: CSATGTLRQETQYF.

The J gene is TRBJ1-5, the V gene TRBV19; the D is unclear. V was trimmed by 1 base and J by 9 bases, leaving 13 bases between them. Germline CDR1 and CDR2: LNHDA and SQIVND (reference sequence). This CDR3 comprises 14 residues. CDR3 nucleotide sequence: TGTGCCAGTAGTATAGGGGCTTCCTGGGGGCCCCAGCATTTT. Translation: CASSIGASWGPQHF. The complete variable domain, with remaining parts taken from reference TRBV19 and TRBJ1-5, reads DGGITQSPKYLFRKEGQNVTLSCEQNLNHDAMYWYRQDPGQGLRLIYYSQIVNDFQKGDIAEGYSVSREKKESFPLTVTSAQKNPTAFYLCASSIGASWGPQHFGDGTRLSIL.

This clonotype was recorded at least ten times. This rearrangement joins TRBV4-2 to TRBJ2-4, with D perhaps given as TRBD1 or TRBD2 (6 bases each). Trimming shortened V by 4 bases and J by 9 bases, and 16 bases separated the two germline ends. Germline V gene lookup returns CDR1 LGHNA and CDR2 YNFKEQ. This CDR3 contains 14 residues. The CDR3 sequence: CASSPRERGVIQYF. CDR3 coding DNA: TGTGCCAGCAGCCCTAGGGAAAGGGGGGTCATTCAGTACTTC.

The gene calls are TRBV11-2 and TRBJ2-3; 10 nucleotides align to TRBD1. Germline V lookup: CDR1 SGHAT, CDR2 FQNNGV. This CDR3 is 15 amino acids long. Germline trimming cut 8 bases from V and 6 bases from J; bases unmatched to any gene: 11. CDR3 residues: CASASGTGVSDTQYF. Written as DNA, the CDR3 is TGTGCCAGCGCATCCGGGACAGGGGTTTCCGATACGCAGTATTTT.

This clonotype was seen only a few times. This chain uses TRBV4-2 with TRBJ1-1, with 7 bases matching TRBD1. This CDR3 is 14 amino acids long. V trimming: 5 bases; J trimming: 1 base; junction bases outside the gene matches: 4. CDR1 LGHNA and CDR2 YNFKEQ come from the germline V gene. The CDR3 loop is CASSERGPNTEAFF. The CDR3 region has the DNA TGTGCCAGCAGCGAGAGGGGGCCGAACACTGAAGCTTTCTTT.

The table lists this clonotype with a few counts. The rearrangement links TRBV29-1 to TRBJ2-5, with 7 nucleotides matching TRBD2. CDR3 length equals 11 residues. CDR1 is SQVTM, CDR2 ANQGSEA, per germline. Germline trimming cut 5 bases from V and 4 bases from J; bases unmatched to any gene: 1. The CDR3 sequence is CSVTGGETQYF. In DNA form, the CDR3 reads TGCAGCGTTACGGGGGGAGAGACCCAGTACTTC.

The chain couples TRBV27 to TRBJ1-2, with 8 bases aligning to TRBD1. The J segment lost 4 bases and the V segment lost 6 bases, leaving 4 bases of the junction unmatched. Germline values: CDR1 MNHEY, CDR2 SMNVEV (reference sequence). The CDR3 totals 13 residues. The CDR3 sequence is CASRQTGVYGYTF. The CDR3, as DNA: TGTGCCAGCAGACAGACAGGGGTCTATGGCTACACCTTC.

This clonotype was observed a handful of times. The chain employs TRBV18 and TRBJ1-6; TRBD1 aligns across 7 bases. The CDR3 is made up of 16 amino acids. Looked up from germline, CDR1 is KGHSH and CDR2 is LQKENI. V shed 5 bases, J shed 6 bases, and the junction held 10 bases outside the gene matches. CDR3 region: CASSVRQGSGNSPLHF. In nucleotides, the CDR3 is TGTGCCAGCTCAGTCCGACAGGGATCGGGTAATTCACCCCTCCACTTT.

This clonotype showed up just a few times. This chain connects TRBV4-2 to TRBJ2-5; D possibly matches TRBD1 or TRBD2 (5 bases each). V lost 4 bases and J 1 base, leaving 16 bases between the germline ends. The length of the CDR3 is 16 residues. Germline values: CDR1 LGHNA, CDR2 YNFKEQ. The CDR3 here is CASSRGEPGGQETQYF. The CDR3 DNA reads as TGTGCCAGCAGCCGAGGAGAACCTGGGGGCCAAGAGACCCAGTACTTC.

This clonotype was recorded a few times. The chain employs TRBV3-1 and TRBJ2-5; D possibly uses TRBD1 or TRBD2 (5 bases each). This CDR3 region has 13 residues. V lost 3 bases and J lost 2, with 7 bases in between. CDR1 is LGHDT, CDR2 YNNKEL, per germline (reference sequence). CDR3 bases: TGTGCCAGCAGCCAGAGGGGTCAAGAGACCCAGTACTTC. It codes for CASSQRGQETQYF.

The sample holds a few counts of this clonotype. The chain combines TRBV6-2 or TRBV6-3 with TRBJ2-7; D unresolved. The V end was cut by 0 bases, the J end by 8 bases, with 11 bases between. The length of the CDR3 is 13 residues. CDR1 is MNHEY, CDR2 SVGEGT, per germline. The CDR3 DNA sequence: TGTGCCAGCAGTTACTCTGAGGTTACGAAGCAGTACGTC. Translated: CASSYSEVTKQYV.

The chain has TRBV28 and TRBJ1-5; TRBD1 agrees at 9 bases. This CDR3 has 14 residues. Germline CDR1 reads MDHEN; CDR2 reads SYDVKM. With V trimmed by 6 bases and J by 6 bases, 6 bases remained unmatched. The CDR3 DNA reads TGTGCCAGCAGACCCGGACAGGGGCGTCAGCCCCAGCATTTT. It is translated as CASRPGQGRQPQHF.

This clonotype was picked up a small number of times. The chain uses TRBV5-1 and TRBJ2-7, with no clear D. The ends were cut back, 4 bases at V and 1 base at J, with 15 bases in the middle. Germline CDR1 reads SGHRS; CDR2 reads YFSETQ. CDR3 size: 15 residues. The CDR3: CASSPRGAVSYEQYF. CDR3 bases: TGCGCCAGCAGCCCCCGTGGTGCTGTATCCTACGAGCAGTACTTC.

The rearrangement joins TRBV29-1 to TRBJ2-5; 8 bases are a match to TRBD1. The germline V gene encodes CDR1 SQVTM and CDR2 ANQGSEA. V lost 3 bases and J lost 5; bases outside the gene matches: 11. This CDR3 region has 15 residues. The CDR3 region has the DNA TGCAGCGTTGACAGGGGGCCAGACCGAGTGGAGACCCAGTACTTC. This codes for CSVDRGPDRVETQYF.

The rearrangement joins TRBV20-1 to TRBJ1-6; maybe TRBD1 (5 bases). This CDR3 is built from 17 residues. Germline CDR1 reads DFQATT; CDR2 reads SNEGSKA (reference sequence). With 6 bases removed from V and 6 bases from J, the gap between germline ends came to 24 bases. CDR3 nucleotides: TGCAGTGCCCACGATCGGACAAACGGTGGGGGTAATTCACCCCTCCACTTT. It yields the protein CSAHDRTNGGGNSPLHF.

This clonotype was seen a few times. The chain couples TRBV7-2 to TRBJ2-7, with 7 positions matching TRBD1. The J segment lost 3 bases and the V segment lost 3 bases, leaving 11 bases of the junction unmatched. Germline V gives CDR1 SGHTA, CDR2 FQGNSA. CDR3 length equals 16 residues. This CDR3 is CASSLGTGVRGYEQYF. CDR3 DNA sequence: TGTGCCAGCAGCTTGGGTACAGGGGTGAGGGGCTACGAGCAGTACTTC.

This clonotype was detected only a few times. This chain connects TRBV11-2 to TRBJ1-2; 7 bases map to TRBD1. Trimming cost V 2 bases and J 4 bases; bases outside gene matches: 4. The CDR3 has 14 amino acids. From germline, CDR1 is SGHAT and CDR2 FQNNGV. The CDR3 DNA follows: TGTGCCAGCAGCTTATCGACAGGGTCCTATGGCTACACCTTC. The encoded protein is CASSLSTGSYGYTF.

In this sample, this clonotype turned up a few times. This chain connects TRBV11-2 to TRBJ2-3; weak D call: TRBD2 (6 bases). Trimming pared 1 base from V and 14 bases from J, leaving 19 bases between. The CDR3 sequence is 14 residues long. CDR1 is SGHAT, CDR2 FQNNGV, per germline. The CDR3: CASSLAPGLPLVYF. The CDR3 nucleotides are TGTGCCAGCAGCTTAGCACCAGGACTACCCTTGGTGTATTTT.

CDR3 amino acids: CSGADPNGYTF. CDR3 bases: TGCAGTGGGGCAGACCCCAATGGCTACACCTTC. The J gene is TRBJ1-2, the V gene TRBV20-1; no firm D call. CDR3 size: 11 residues. V was pared by 7 bases and J by 6 bases, with 12 bases between. In germline, CDR1 is DFQATT, CDR2 SNEGSKA (reference sequence).

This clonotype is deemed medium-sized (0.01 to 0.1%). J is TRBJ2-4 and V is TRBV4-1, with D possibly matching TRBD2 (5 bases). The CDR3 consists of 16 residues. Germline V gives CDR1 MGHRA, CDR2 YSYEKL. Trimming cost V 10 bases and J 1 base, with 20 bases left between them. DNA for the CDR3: TGCGCCACCTCGGGTGCGGGCTTTCTGGCCAAAAACATTCAGTACTTC. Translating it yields CATSGAGFLAKNIQYF.

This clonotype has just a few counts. The CDR3, as DNA: TGTGCCAGCTCACCAGAGCGGGGGGGCACAGATACGCAGTATTTT. Translated: CASSPERGGTDTQYF. The rearrangement joins TRBV18 to TRBJ2-3; TRBD2 aligns across 9 bases. Losses at the gene ends were 2 bases for V and 1 base for J; bases not matched to a gene: 1. The CDR3 is made up of 15 amino acids. Germline CDR1 KGHSH, CDR2 LQKENI.

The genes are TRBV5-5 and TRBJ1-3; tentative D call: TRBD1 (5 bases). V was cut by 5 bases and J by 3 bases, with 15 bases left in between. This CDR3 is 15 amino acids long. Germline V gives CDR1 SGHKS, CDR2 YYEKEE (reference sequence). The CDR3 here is CASRRRGDVGNTIYF. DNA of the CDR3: TGTGCCAGCAGACGTAGAGGGGATGTTGGAAACACCATATATTTT.

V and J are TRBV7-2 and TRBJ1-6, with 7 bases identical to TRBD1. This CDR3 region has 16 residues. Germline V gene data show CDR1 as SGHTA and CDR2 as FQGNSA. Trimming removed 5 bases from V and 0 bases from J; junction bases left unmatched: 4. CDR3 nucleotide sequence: TGTGCCAGCAGCGAACAGGGGAGCTCCTATAATTCACCCCTCCACTTT. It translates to CASSEQGSSYNSPLHF.

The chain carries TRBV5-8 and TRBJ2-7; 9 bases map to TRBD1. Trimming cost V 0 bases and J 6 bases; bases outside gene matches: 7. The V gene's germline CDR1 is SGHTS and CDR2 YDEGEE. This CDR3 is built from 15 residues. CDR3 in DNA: TGTGCCAGCAGCTTGGATCCCGGGACAGGGCGCGAGCAGTACGTC. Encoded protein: CASSLDPGTGREQYV.

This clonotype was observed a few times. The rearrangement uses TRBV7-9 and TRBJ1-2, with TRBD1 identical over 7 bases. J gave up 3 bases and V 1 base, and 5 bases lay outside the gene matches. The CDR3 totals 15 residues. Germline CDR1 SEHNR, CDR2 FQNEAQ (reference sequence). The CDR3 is CASSLGGQADYGYTF. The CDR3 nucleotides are TGTGCCAGCAGCTTAGGAGGACAGGCCGACTATGGCTACACCTTC.

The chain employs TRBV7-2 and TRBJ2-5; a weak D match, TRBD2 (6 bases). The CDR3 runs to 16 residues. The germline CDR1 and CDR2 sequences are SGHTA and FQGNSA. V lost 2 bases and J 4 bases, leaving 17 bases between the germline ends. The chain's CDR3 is CASSLRVGGDTETQYF. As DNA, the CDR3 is TGTGCCAGCAGCTTAAGAGTCGGCGGGGATACAGAGACCCAGTACTTC.